The next 10 T cell receptor beta chains were all read from a single sample in a study of technical replicates of blood from a few donors. The protocol was immunoSEQ multiplex PCR, while the TCRdb copy is restricted to in-frame clones and leaves out a portion. The data show some 66,000 clones, roughly 90% seen once. The sample taken for sequencing was PBMCs. All receptors come from a human donor in good health. Some clones in this sample may be carry-over from other donors' samples.

This chain uses TRBV4-1 with TRBJ1-5; 9 positions agree with TRBD1. CDR3 length: 16 amino acids. Per the germline V gene, CDR1 is MGHRA and CDR2 is YSYEKL. After removal of 4 bases from V and 7 bases from J, the junction contained 11 bases not matched to a gene. The CDR3 nucleotides read TGCGCCAGCAGCCGGGGACAGGGCGGAGGGGGGCAGCCCCAGCATTTT. Amino acid sequence: CASSRGQGGGGQPQHF.

V is TRBV5-1 and J is TRBJ2-5; TRBD2 agrees at 15 bases. CDR1 SGHRS and CDR2 YFSETQ come from the germline V gene. The CDR3 has 17 residues. The trim removed 4 bases at V and 4 bases at J, leaving 8 bases unmatched. The CDR3 region is CASSPRGLAGGVETQYF. CDR3 nucleotide sequence: TGCGCCAGCAGCCCCCGGGGACTAGCGGGAGGTGTAGAGACCCAGTACTTC.

The chain uses TRBV7-2 and TRBJ2-7; 7 bases align to TRBD2. V gave up 5 bases and J gave up 1 base; unmatched junction bases: 5. Per germline, CDR1 SGHTA and CDR2 FQGNSA. This CDR3 spans 14 amino acids. In DNA, the CDR3 is TGTGCCAGCAGCCTTGGGGGGGTTTCCTACGAGCAGTACTTC. It is translated as CASSLGGVSYEQYF.

The chain has TRBV5-5 and TRBJ1-5; 11 positions match TRBD1. The ends lost 1 base at V and 9 bases at J; junction bases unmatched: 6. This CDR3 is 15 amino acids long. The germline gives CDR1 SGHKS, CDR2 YYEKEE (reference sequence). In DNA form, the CDR3 reads TGTGCCAGCAGCTTGCTGGGACAGGGGGTTCTGCCCCAGCATTTT. This encodes CASSLLGQGVLPQHF. The whole variable domain, remainder taken from reference TRBV5-5 and TRBJ1-5, is DAGVTQSPTHLIKTRGQQVTLRCSPISGHKSVSWYQQVLGQGPQFIFQYYEKEERGRGNFPDRFSARQFPNYSSELNVNALLLGDSALYLCASSLLGQGVLPQHFGDGTRLSIL.

The chain combines TRBV10-3 with TRBJ1-1; 7 bases align to TRBD1. Unmatched junction bases numbered 5, after V lost 6 bases and J lost 1 base. CDR1 and CDR2 (germline): ENHRY, SYGVKD. The CDR3 has 14 residues. As DNA, the CDR3 is TGTGCCATCAGGACAGGGTTGGCGAACACTGAAGCTTTCTTT. Translation gives CAIRTGLANTEAFF.

This clone appeared a single time. The V call is TRBV2, the J call TRBJ2-1, with 8 bases identical to TRBD2. CDR1 is SNHLY and CDR2 is FYNNEI in the germline V gene. The CDR3 has 15 residues. The V gene end was trimmed by 10 bases and the J gene end by 6 bases; junction bases not matched to a gene: 14. The CDR3: CAIIRGGTSFNEQFF. Here the CDR3 DNA reads TGTGCCATCATAAGAGGGGGGACTAGTTTCAATGAGCAGTTCTTC.

The chain uses TRBV18 and TRBJ2-7, with 9 bases fitting TRBD2. Germline trimming cut 2 bases from V and 5 bases from J; bases unmatched to any gene: 16. CDR3 length equals 18 residues. Germline V gene data show CDR1 as KGHSH and CDR2 as LQKENI. The CDR3 region is CASSPFPGASGTRHEQYF. CDR3 nucleotide sequence: TGTGCCAGCTCACCATTCCCCGGAGCTAGCGGGACGCGGCACGAGCAGTACTTC. Full variable domain (rest looked up from reference TRBV18 and TRBJ2-7): NAGVMQNPRHLVRRRGQEARLRCSPMKGHSHVYWYRQLPEEGLKFMVYLQKENIIDESGMPKERFSAEFPKEGPSILRIQQVVRGDSAAYFCASSPFPGASGTRHEQYFGPGTRLTVT.

The chain has TRBV11-1 and TRBJ2-7; D is unclear. V lost 5 bases to trimming and J lost 12 bases, with 11 bases between them. This CDR3 spans 10 amino acids. The germline V gene has CDR1 SGHAT and CDR2 FQDESV (reference sequence). CDR3 coding DNA: TGTGCCAGCAGCCTCCGCGCTCCGTACTTC. Protein: CASSLRAPYF. The whole variable domain, remainder taken from reference TRBV11-1 and TRBJ2-7, is EAEVAQSPRYKITEKSQAVAFWCDPISGHATLYWYRQILGQGPELLVQFQDESVVDDSQLPKDRFSAERLKGVDSTLKIQPAELGDSAMYLCASSLRAPYFGPGTRLTVT.

CDR3 nucleotides: TGTGCCAGCGCCGGCAATAGCGGGTTAGCCTCCTACGAGCAGTACTTC. Protein: CASAGNSGLASYEQYF. The gene calls are TRBV11-2 and TRBJ2-7; 7 positions agree with TRBD2. Germline lookup yields CDR1 SGHAT and CDR2 FQNNGV. The junction had 13 bases not matched to a gene; V was cut back by 8 bases and J by 0 bases. The CDR3 has 16 amino acids. Based on the CDR3 plus reference TRBV11-2 and TRBJ2-7, the full variable domain is EAGVAQSPRYKIIEKRQSVAFWCNPISGHATLYWYQQILGQGPKLLIQFQNNGVVDDSQLPKDRFSAERLKGVDSTLKIQPAKLEDSAVYLCASAGNSGLASYEQYFGPGTRLTVT.

Here the CDR3 DNA reads TGCGCCAGCAGCCAAGGGCTAGCGGGAGGGGAGCTGTTTTTT. Its translation: CASSQGLAGGELFF. The chain uses TRBV4-3 and TRBJ2-2; 9 nucleotides match TRBD2. The CDR3 totals 14 residues. With V trimmed by 1 base and J by 8 bases, 2 bases remained unmatched. The germline gives CDR1 LGHNA, CDR2 YSLEER.